In this sample, the clone carrying this T cell receptor (beta chain) turned up a few times. TCRdb itself ran the RT-PCR reads through MiXCR, one entry per CDR3 protein. The sample has roughly 670,000 distinct CDR3 sequences, 14% seen once. The CDR3 is 16 amino acids. J gave up 5 bases and V 0 bases, and 4 bases lay outside the gene matches. Germline V gives CDR1 MGHRA, CDR2 YSYEKL. This entry comes from a study of response to subunit inactivated influenza vaccine. Material: PBMCs from blood, obtained 14 to 15 days before vaccination. The chain has TRBV4-1 and TRBJ1-4; TRBD1 matches 9 bases. This sequence was found in a man aged 50 to 59 who received an inactivated influenza vaccine. CDR3 loop: CASSQDSGQGNEKLFF. DNA of the CDR3: TGCGCCAGCAGCCAAGATTCGGGACAGGGCAATGAAAAACTGTTTTTT.